Ten or more counts support the clone carrying this T cell receptor beta chain. What it binds is not known. This record comes from a study of CD8+CD57+ T cells in acquired aplastic anemia. Study summary: CD4+ and CD8+ cells, once sorted, gave DNA averaging roughly 3.2 ug. Healthy donor sequencing depth: 9 million to 10.8 million CD4+, fewer than 13 million CD8+ reads. Whole-study findings and limits: The number of CD8+ CDR3 sequences shared by patients and controls was twenty-nine. CD8+ Simpson's diversity showed no significant patient-control difference.

CDR1 and CDR2 (germline): SGDLS, YYNGEE. Trimming removed 3 bases from V and 0 bases from J, with 20 bases in between. The CDR3 length is 18 residues. Both TCR beta VDJ combination and CDR3 sequence profiling were carried out. Genomic DNA was the template for this profiling. TCRdb re-called the reads through MiXCR, storing one row per CDR3 protein. The sample has 65,000 or so distinct CDR3 sequences, around 55% seen once. This sequence joins TRBV9 and TRBJ2-3; a possible D gene is TRBD2 (6 bases). The sequence came from a human donor in good health, serving as a control. The sequenced sample was sorted CD4+, CD8+, or CD8+CD57+ T cells (not recorded which) from PBMCs. The CDR3 DNA reads as TGTGCCAGCAGCGAGAAAGTGAGGCTAGCGAGAAGCACAGATACGCAGTATTTT. Translated: CASSEKVRLARSTDTQYF.